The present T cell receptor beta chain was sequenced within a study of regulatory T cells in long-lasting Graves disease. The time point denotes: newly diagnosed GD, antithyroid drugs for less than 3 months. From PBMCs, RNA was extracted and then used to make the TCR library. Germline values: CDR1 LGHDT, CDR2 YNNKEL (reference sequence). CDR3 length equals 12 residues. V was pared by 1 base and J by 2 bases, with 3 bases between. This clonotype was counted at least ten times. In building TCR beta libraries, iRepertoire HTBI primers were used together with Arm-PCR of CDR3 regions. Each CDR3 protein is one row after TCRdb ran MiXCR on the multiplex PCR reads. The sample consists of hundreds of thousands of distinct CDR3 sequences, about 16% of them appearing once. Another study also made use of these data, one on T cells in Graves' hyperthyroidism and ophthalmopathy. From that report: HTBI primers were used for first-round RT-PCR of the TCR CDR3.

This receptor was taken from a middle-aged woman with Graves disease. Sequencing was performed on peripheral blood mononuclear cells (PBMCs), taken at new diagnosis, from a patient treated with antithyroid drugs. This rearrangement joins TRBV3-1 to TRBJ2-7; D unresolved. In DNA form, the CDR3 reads TGTGCCAGCAGCCAAGGTCCCTACGAGCAGTACTTC. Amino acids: CASSQGPYEQYF.